This TCR beta chain was documented in a study of PD-L1 blockade in urothelial cancer. Study-level background: Patients previously received 0 to 3 chemotherapy regimens. Study conclusions and caveats: Survival was better when pretreatment blood TCR clonality fell below the median.

Spiking each PCR with synthetic TCR analog templates was performed. Sequenced by immunoSEQ multiplex PCR; TCRdb stores in-frame clones only, minus some. The sample holds about 91,000 clones, roughly 83% seen once. The CDR3 is 12 amino acids. Germline V CDR1 and CDR2: WNHNN, SYGVQD (reference sequence). V gave up 0 bases and J gave up 9 bases, with 8 bases separating them. A note on this clone: Its antigen is unknown.

Stated time point: peripheral blood 6 weeks after treatment start. Patient sample counts ranged from 1 to 8, pretreatment and on-treatment. The material sequenced was PBMCs, taken around atezolizumab (anti-PD-L1) treatment. The TCR originated in a man between 70 and 80 years old with urothelial cancer. The rearrangement joins TRBV10-1 to TRBJ1-1; D unclear. CDR3 nucleotide sequence: TGCGCCAGCAGTGAGTCGAGAAGTAAAGCTTTCTTT. Its protein is CASSESRSKAFF.